This TCR beta chain was observed in a study of beta chain features in type 1 diabetes. Study-wide background: Cell yields, age and gender were similar between patients and healthy donors. General study points: Across all four CD4+ subsets, people with type 1 diabetes showed modestly shorter TCRB CDR3s. Lower insertion and higher deletion counts appeared at VDJ junctions in type 1 diabetes patients.

This clone was found a few times. The antigen is unknown. The isolated RNA, all of it, was reverse transcribed, so expressed TCRB transcripts were what got sequenced. About 4 million reads was the average for naive, central memory and regulatory T cell samples. The protocol was immunoSEQ multiplex PCR, while the TCRdb copy is restricted to in-frame clones and leaves out a portion. The data show roughly 380,000 clones, with about 19% seen just once and 0.035% to 0.05% held by the top ten. V dropped 5 bases and J dropped 6; count of bases not matched to a gene: 22. CDR3 length: 19 amino acids. The germline V gene encodes CDR1 PRHDT and CDR2 FYEKMQ (reference sequence).

The sequence was collected from a young woman in good health. The chain employs TRBV13 and TRBJ2-1, with 7 bases lining up with TRBD2. Sequenced: naive CD4+ T cells from blood. The CDR3 DNA is TGTGCCAGCAGCCTATCGACACGTGGGAAGGCTAGCGGCCTCAATGAGCAGTTCTTC. This gives the protein CASSLSTRGKASGLNEQFF.